Listed below are T cell receptor beta chains from one sample, sequenced in a study of yellow fever vaccine responses in identical twins. TCRdb redid the calling of the RT-PCR reads with MiXCR, one entry per CDR3 protein. This sample carries 10,000 or so distinct CDR3 sequences, 83% of them seen once, and the ten largest clones take around 2%. Sequences were derived from T cells from blood (PBMCs), unsorted or a sorted subset (not recorded which), sampled before or after yellow fever vaccination (not recorded which). The source of these receptors is a woman under 30 who received the yellow fever vaccine. The CDR3 runs from the conserved cysteine through the conserved F or W. The D gene is left open where the match is weak. The size entry is marked missing in some rows and otherwise reads once, few, many or a size class.

v_call: TRBV7-9
clone_size: -
j_call: TRBJ1-1
d_call: -
cdr3_nt: TGTGCCAGCAGCCCCTGGGCTTGGGGCACTGAAGCTTTCTTT
cdr3_aa: CASSPWAWGTEAFF

v_call: TRBV20-1
clone_size: -
j_call: TRBJ2-1
d_call: TRBD2
cdr3_nt: TGCAGTGCCCGTACCCTTACCGGGGGGACCTACAATGAGCAGTTCTTC
cdr3_aa: CSARTLTGGTYNEQFF

v_call: TRBV6-4
clone_size: -
j_call: TRBJ1-1
d_call: -
cdr3_nt: TGTGCCAGCAGTGACGTCGTGGCAGGAAAAAGTGAAGCTTTCTTT
cdr3_aa: CASSDVVAGKSEAFF

v_call: TRBV12-3/TRBV12-4
clone_size: few
j_call: TRBJ1-1
d_call: -
cdr3_nt: TGTGCCAGCAGTTTAGGCAGATACACTGAAGCTTTCTTT
cdr3_aa: CASSLGRYTEAFF

v_call: TRBV11-3
clone_size: -
j_call: TRBJ1-1
d_call: -
cdr3_nt: TGTGCCAGCAGGCAGGGGAACACTGAAGCTTTCTTT
cdr3_aa: CASRQGNTEAFF

v_call: TRBV2
clone_size: -
j_call: TRBJ2-5
d_call: -
cdr3_nt: TGTGCCAGCAAGCATGGGGGCTTAGAGACCCAGTACTTC
cdr3_aa: CASKHGGLETQYF

v_call: TRBV20-1
clone_size: -
j_call: TRBJ2-5
d_call: -
cdr3_nt: TGCAGTGCTAGAGATCTCCGGGGAGTGGCTGAGACCCAGTACTTC
cdr3_aa: CSARDLRGVAETQYF

v_call: TRBV6-1
clone_size: -
j_call: TRBJ1-1
d_call: -
cdr3_nt: TGTGCCAGCAGCCACATAGGGACGGGCGGCACTGAAGCTTTCTTT
cdr3_aa: CASSHIGTGGTEAFF

v_call: TRBV11-1
clone_size: once
j_call: TRBJ2-3
d_call: TRBD2
cdr3_nt: TGTGCCAGCAGCTTGGGACTAGCGGGGACCACAGATACGCAGTATTTT
cdr3_aa: CASSLGLAGTTDTQYF

v_call: TRBV19
clone_size: -
j_call: TRBJ1-2
d_call: -
cdr3_nt: TGTGCCAGTAGTTCCGACAGTCACTATGGCTACACCTTC
cdr3_aa: CASSSDSHYGYTF

v_call: TRBV4-3
clone_size: -
j_call: TRBJ2-3
d_call: -
cdr3_nt: TGCGCCAGCAGCCTGGGGGGGGGCGCAGATACGCAGTATTTT
cdr3_aa: CASSLGGGADTQYF

v_call: TRBV12-3/TRBV12-4
clone_size: once
j_call: TRBJ2-1
d_call: -
cdr3_nt: TGTGCCAGCAGTTTATCAGTTTCCTACAATGAGCAGTTCTTC
cdr3_aa: CASSLSVSYNEQFF

v_call: TRBV18
clone_size: few
j_call: TRBJ2-3
d_call: TRBD1
cdr3_nt: TGTGCCAGCTCACCACTCAACTCACAGGGGGCAGATACGCAGTATTTT
cdr3_aa: CASSPLNSQGADTQYF

v_call: TRBV13
clone_size: once
j_call: TRBJ2-1
d_call: TRBD2
cdr3_nt: TGTGCCACCGAGAGGCTAGCGGGAGACAATGAGCAGTTCTTC
cdr3_aa: CATERLAGDNEQFF

v_call: TRBV4-1
clone_size: -
j_call: TRBJ1-1
d_call: -
cdr3_nt: TGCGCCAGCAGCCAACCCATTGCGGGGGCAGCTGAAGCTTTCTTT
cdr3_aa: CASSQPIAGAAEAFF

v_call: TRBV28
clone_size: few
j_call: TRBJ2-1
d_call: -
cdr3_nt: TGTGCCAGCAGTGCCCCCGAGTTGAATGAGCAGTTCTTC
cdr3_aa: CASSAPELNEQFF

v_call: TRBV29-1
clone_size: -
j_call: TRBJ2-5
d_call: TRBD1
cdr3_nt: TGCAGCGTTGCAGGGACAGGGGACCCCTATCCACAAGAGACCCAGTACTTC
cdr3_aa: CSVAGTGDPYPQETQYF

v_call: TRBV11-1
clone_size: -
j_call: TRBJ1-1
d_call: TRBD1
cdr3_nt: TGTGCCAGCAGCTTAGCGCGGGGCAGGGGGGGCACTGAAGCTTTCTTT
cdr3_aa: CASSLARGRGGTEAFF

v_call: TRBV2
clone_size: -
j_call: TRBJ2-1
d_call: -
cdr3_nt: TGTGCCAGCAGCCAAGACAGTTACAATGAGCAGTTCTTC
cdr3_aa: CASSQDSYNEQFF

v_call: TRBV19
clone_size: -
j_call: TRBJ2-6
d_call: -
cdr3_nt: TGTGCCAGTAGGAAGGAGGCTGGGGCCAACGTCCTGACTTTC
cdr3_aa: CASRKEAGANVLTF

v_call: TRBV18
clone_size: -
j_call: TRBJ1-5
d_call: -
cdr3_nt: TGTGCCAGCGCTAAACAGGAAGATCAGCCCCAGCATTTT
cdr3_aa: CASAKQEDQPQHF

v_call: TRBV27
clone_size: -
j_call: TRBJ1-5
d_call: -
cdr3_nt: TGTGCCAGCAGTCCCCAGGGTCAGCCCCAGCATTTT
cdr3_aa: CASSPQGQPQHF

v_call: TRBV18
clone_size: -
j_call: TRBJ2-1
d_call: -
cdr3_nt: TGTGCCAGCTCACCCCGAATAGAGATGAATGAGCAGTTCTTC
cdr3_aa: CASSPRIEMNEQFF

v_call: TRBV20-1
clone_size: -
j_call: TRBJ2-5
d_call: -
cdr3_nt: TGCAGTGCTAGGCTAGACGGCCGGGAGACCCAGTACTTC
cdr3_aa: CSARLDGRETQYF

v_call: TRBV4-1
clone_size: -
j_call: TRBJ2-5
d_call: -
cdr3_nt: TGCGCCAGCAGCCAAGGGGGGACGGAGACCCAGTACTTC
cdr3_aa: CASSQGGTETQYF

v_call: TRBV4-1
clone_size: -
j_call: TRBJ1-6
d_call: -
cdr3_nt: TGCGCCAGCAGCCAAGGTGTGGGTGCACCCCTCCACTTT
cdr3_aa: CASSQGVGAPLHF

v_call: TRBV28
clone_size: -
j_call: TRBJ2-7
d_call: -
cdr3_nt: TGTGCCAGCAGGACACAGGGCCCCTACGAGCAGTACTTC
cdr3_aa: CASRTQGPYEQYF

v_call: TRBV3-1
clone_size: -
j_call: TRBJ2-7
d_call: -
cdr3_nt: TGTGCCAGCAGCCAGACAGTTCTTGGCGAGCAGTACTTC
cdr3_aa: CASSQTVLGEQYF

v_call: TRBV4-1
clone_size: -
j_call: TRBJ1-5
d_call: TRBD1
cdr3_nt: TGCGCCAGCAGCCTAGACAGGGAGGGGAGTCAGCCCCAGCATTTT
cdr3_aa: CASSLDREGSQPQHF

v_call: TRBV28
clone_size: few
j_call: TRBJ2-7
d_call: -
cdr3_nt: TGTGCCAGCAGTACTACCCGCGCAGGTCCCGCCTACGAGCAGTACTTC
cdr3_aa: CASSTTRAGPAYEQYF

v_call: TRBV10-1
clone_size: -
j_call: TRBJ2-1
d_call: -
cdr3_nt: TGCGCCAGCAGTGAGGTGGGAGGCAATGAGCAGTTCTTC
cdr3_aa: CASSEVGGNEQFF

v_call: TRBV10-2
clone_size: -
j_call: TRBJ2-4
d_call: -
cdr3_nt: TGCGCCAGCAGGGAGACAGACACGCTAGCCAAAAACATTCAGTACTTC
cdr3_aa: CASRETDTLAKNIQYF

v_call: TRBV4-2
clone_size: -
j_call: TRBJ1-1
d_call: -
cdr3_nt: TGTGCCAGCAGCGCCGGGTTTACTGAAGCTTTCTTT
cdr3_aa: CASSAGFTEAFF

v_call: TRBV6-2/TRBV6-3
clone_size: -
j_call: TRBJ1-2
d_call: TRBD1
cdr3_nt: TGTGCCAGCAGTTCCGGGACAGGGAATGGCTACACCTTC
cdr3_aa: CASSSGTGNGYTF

v_call: TRBV29-1
clone_size: -
j_call: TRBJ1-1
d_call: -
cdr3_nt: TGCAGCGCCTCACTCTCAGGCTGGGTGAACACTGAAGCTTTCTTT
cdr3_aa: CSASLSGWVNTEAFF

v_call: TRBV10-3
clone_size: -
j_call: TRBJ2-7
d_call: TRBD2
cdr3_nt: TGTGCCATCAGTGAGTATGTGGGTAGCGGGAGACTCTACGAGCAGTACTTC
cdr3_aa: CAISEYVGSGRLYEQYF

v_call: TRBV7-6
clone_size: -
j_call: TRBJ2-3
d_call: -
cdr3_nt: TGTGCCAGCAGCTATAGCACAGATACGCAGTATTTT
cdr3_aa: CASSYSTDTQYF